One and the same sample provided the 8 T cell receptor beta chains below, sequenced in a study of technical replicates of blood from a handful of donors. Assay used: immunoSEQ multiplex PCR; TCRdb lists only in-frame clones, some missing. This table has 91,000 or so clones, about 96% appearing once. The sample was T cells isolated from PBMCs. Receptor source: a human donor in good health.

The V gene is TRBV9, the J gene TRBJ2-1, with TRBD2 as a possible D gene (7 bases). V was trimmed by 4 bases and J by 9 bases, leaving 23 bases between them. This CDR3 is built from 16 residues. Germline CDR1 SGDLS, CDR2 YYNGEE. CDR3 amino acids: CASSSRRGGRRLEQFF. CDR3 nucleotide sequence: TGTGCCAGCAGCTCTCGAAGGGGGGGTCGAAGGCTTGAGCAGTTCTTC.

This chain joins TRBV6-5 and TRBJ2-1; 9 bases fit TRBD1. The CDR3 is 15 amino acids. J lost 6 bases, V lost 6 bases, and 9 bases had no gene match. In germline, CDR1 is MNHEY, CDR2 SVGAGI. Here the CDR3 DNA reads TGTGCCAGCAGCCCCCTAGGGACAGGGAGCAATGAGCAGTTCTTC. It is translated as CASSPLGTGSNEQFF.

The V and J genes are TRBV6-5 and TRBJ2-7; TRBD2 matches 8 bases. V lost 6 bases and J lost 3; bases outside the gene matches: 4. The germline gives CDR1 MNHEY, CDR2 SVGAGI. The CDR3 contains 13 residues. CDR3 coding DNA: TGTGCCAGCAGCAAGCGGGAGTTCTACGAGCAGTACTTC. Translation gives CASSKREFYEQYF.

CDR3 protein: CASSATSGSKETQYF. As DNA, the CDR3 is TGTGCCAGCAGTGCCACTAGCGGGAGTAAGGAGACCCAGTACTTC. The chain employs TRBV2 and TRBJ2-5, with 11 bases that match TRBD2. The CDR3 totals 15 residues. Germline V gene data show CDR1 as SNHLY and CDR2 as FYNNEI. Trimming cost V 4 bases and J 5 bases; bases outside gene matches: 6.

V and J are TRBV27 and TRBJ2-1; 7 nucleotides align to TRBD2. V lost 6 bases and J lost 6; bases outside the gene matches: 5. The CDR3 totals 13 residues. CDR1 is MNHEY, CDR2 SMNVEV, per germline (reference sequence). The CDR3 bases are TGTGCCAGCAGGCCACTAGCGCTCAATGAGCAGTTCTTC. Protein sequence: CASRPLALNEQFF.

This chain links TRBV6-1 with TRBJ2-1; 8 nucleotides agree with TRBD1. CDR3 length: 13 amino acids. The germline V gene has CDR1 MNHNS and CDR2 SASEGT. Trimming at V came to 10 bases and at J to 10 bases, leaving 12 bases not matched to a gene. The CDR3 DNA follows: TGTGCCATCGGACAGGGTCGGATTTACGAGCAGTTCTTC. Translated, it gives CAIGQGRIYEQFF.

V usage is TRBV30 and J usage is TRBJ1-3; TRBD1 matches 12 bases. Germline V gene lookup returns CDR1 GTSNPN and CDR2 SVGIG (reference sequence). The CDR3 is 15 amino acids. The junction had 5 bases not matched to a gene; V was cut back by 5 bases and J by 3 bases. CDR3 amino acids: CAWGTGGAFGNTIYF. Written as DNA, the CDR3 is TGTGCCTGGGGGACAGGGGGCGCTTTTGGAAACACCATATATTTT.

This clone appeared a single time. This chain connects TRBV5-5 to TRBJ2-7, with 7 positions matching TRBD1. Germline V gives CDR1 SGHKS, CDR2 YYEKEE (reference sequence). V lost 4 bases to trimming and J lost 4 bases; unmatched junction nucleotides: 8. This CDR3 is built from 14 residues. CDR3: CASSVGQEAYEQYF. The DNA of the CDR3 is TGTGCCAGCAGCGTTGGACAGGAGGCTTACGAGCAGTACTTC.